This T cell receptor beta chain is from a study of tissue T cells after allogeneic stem cell transplantation. Points from the study as a whole: Tissue-detected TCR repertoire was only partly captured by blood and spleen T cells.

Germline CDR1 MNHEY, CDR2 SMNVEV (reference sequence). Trimming cost V 7 bases and J 0 bases, with 18 bases left between them. The CDR3 is 17 amino acids. TCRdb's copy holds only in-frame clones and misses some; the assay was immunoSEQ multiplex PCR. The sample includes around 1,300 clones, more than 60% of them seen just once. This clone is deemed large. Its antigen is not known. This specimen consisted of bone marrow, obtained at autopsy. The V and J genes are TRBV27 and TRBJ1-4, with unresolved D. This receptor was taken from a male patient older than 55 with steroid-refractory graft-versus-host disease after an allogeneic stem cell transplant. Some T cells may be provided by the graft donor. The CDR3 loop is CASTQKTYSATNEKLFF. In DNA form, the CDR3 reads TGTGCCAGCACCCAGAAAACCTACAGTGCAACTAATGAAAAACTGTTTTTT.